This T cell receptor beta chain was documented in a study of T cells in tumors after PD-1 blockade. Looking at the study overall: Excluded were patients with checkpoint blockade, immunosuppressants, or radiotherapy or other anti-cancer therapy within 4 weeks. During anti-PD-1 treatment, some patients continued daily vismodegib 150 mg. Blood samples averaged roughly 110,000 templates (range 24,679-257,772) and 35,000 to 40,000 unique clonotypes.

The repertoire was sequenced with immunoSEQ multiplex PCR; TCRdb's copy has only in-frame clones and lacks some. The data contain just under 65,000 clones, 74% of them singletons. Genomic DNA template from tumor biopsies or peripheral blood, about 616 ng to 6,500 ng input. The CDR3 is 14 residues long. Trimming cost V 2 bases and J 6 bases; bases outside gene matches: 3. Germline V lookup: CDR1 SGHTA, CDR2 FQGNSA. The sequence came from a human donor with basal cell carcinoma. This specimen was PBMCs, taken after anti-PD-1 treatment. V gene TRBV7-2 combines with J gene TRBJ2-2; 7 bases match TRBD1. CDR3 DNA sequence: TGTGCCAGCAGCTTATCAACAGGGGCCGGGGAGCTGTTTTTT. Amino acids: CASSLSTGAGELFF.